This T cell receptor (beta chain) was captured in a study of cytomegalovirus exposure and HLA in healthy donors (dated by TCRdb to between 2016 and 2019). Regarding the complete study: An earlier analysis of approximately 550 of the donors reported 250 to 300 Gb of sequence data and some 120 million unique TCR beta sequences from about 200 million T cells. A handful of DR-DQ haplotypes were treated as single units for association and clustering because of strong linkage in the cohort. Among under 450 genotyped donors of the cohort, an average of about 240,000 unique TCR beta nucleotide sequences were sequenced per donor, around 18% of them non-productive. The later analysis used no new phenotypic data to find candidate immune exposures, relying instead on TCR beta sequences and their occurrence across donors. Besides the first cohort of hundreds of subjects, a separate validation cohort made up of 95 to 150 different subjects was used. Both class I and class II loci were covered by HLA typing, at four-digit resolution. An earlier analysis of around 640 of the donors used high-throughput TCR beta sequencing to judge whether each TCR beta V gene segment behaved as functional or pseudogenic. Genome-wide SNP genotypes for about 55% of the 666 donors were used in a later genetic analysis, which treated that subset as a discovery cohort. The number of donors typed differed by locus, with about 620-630 for A, B, C, DRB1 and DQB1, 522 for DQA1, 600 to 610 for DPA1, and over 400 for DPB1. Of the roughly 400 genotyped donors, roughly 76% were placed in the genetic ancestry cluster associated with self-reported Caucasian donors. Every repertoire in the discovery cohort had been generated on one and the same sequencing platform. The study aimed to test whether cataloging public T cell receptors could reveal signatures of past pathogen exposure. To predict cytomegalovirus infection status, the study combined high-throughput TCR immunosequencing, statistical association of individual TCRs with disease status, and machine learning. An early release covering some 640 HLA-typed donors comprised approximately 300 gigabases of sequencing data and approximately 80 million unique TCR sequences. Donor age, sex, ethnicity and CMV serostatus were compiled together with the repertoire data. The study profiled the T cell repertoires of more than 500 subjects by immunosequencing and related them to cytomegalovirus serostatus. In a later analysis, previously published TCR beta repertoires from 550 to 750 donors were re-analyzed and high-resolution HLA genotyping was added so that TCR occurrence patterns could be studied. Study-wide conclusions, independent of this receptor: A later analysis found that most CMV-associated TCR beta chains appeared HLA-restricted, with HLA associations seemingly driven largely by CMV exposure. According to a later analysis, parvovirus B19, influenza, CMV and Epstein-Barr virus appeared linked to several top co-occurrence clusters. Broadly in line with IMGT annotations, most TCR beta V segments showed up in productive rearrangements about 87% or about 30% of the time in an earlier analysis of about 500 of the donors. In a later analysis, HLA-associated TCR beta chains were found to be more clonally expanded and to have lower generation probabilities than equally common non-associated chains. A later genetic analysis reported fewer N-insertions in productive TCRs among donors in an Asian-associated ancestry cluster than the 666-donor mean. The earlier analysis of about 600 of the donors excluded 15 to 20 rarely observed V segments, including chromosome 9 orphons, because counts were too low. In the study, around 150 TCR beta chains were listed as associated with cytomegalovirus. In vitro tests confirmed that a few of the cytomegalovirus-associated TCR beta chains recognize cytomegalovirus antigens. Assigning TCR associations to individual alleles was difficult when HLA alleles, especially DR and DQ, strongly co-occurred. The cohort was sequenced for TCR beta chains only, and without alpha or paired-chain data the features that could be detected were limited. A later analysis found that TCR association rates varied across HLA loci, with DRB1 alleles showing the most associated TCRs and HLA-C alleles the fewest. Specific HLA alleles were associated with about 17,000 TCR beta sequences at a false discovery rate of 0.05 in a later analysis. Cytomegalovirus status was reported to be diagnosed by the classifier with high specificity and sensitivity in both the original and validation cohorts. According to the authors, the approach could potentially be generalized to other disease states and immunological phenotypes. Most TCR sequences were seen in very few donors, while some public TCRs were found in many individuals. The sequencing pipeline was judged likely to have produced a cluster of highly shared sequence variants as a technical artifact. The presence/absence analyses assumed that sequencing depth was roughly uniform across donors, and that assumption may not be true. A further reported finding was that TCR beta sequences accurately predicted the HLA-A and HLA-B alleles for most subjects in the first cohort. CMV serostatus was the only immune exposure information available for the cohort. Correlated functional status among segregating V segments might reflect linkage disequilibrium, but an unknown experimental factor could not be ruled out. An association between a missense DCLRE1C variant and V-gene and J-gene trimming of TCR beta chains was found in a later genetic analysis and replicated in an independent cohort. Because HLA typing was missing for some donors at each locus, association tests included only the typed subset. Because the 87-base-pair reads could not distinguish some IMGT-functional V segments, including TRBV6-2 and TRBV6-3, those segments were excluded.

The table lists this clone with a few counts. The target of this receptor is not known. No much larger clone exists at a distance of one base, and base qualities are not known. Trimming leaves V shorter by 4 bases and J shorter by 5 bases, with the junction holding 6 bases beyond the gene matches. Including cysteine and phenylalanine, the CDR3 has 14 amino acids. Left in the record is the CDR3 DNA by itself, 42 bases read in frame from the first base. Reading the germline V gene gives CDR1 SGHDT and CDR2 YYEEEE. The cohort was made up of approximately 670 healthy bone marrow donors. All cohort members were sampled while nominally healthy, although unrecorded immune exposures were likely present. The donor was CMV seronegative and was included in the group of 352 seronegative cohort members. A peripheral blood sample was collected from each donor, and TCR beta sequencing was performed on peripheral blood mononuclear cells. Genomic DNA extraction from the blood cell samples was performed with the Qiagen DNeasy Blood Extraction Kit.

Library creation used the immunoSEQ multiplex PCR assay. For the multiplex PCR, a mixture combining 60 forward primers for TCR Vbeta segments and 13 reverse primers for TCR Jbeta segments was used. Amplification of the CDR3 region of rearranged TCR beta genes was performed with a multiplex PCR assay on genomic DNA. On the Illumina HiSeq System, the amplified TCR beta libraries were sequenced as 87-base-pair reads. The study's processing was this. In a later analysis, some 80 million unique TCR beta chains were counted across the 500 to 850 repertoires, and roughly 11 million of these chains were shared by at least two donors. Raw reads were error-corrected and collapsed into unique sequences with a nearest-neighbor algorithm that merged closely related sequences to remove PCR and sequencing errors. CDR3 sequences were aligned to IMGT reference sequences to assign V, D and J gene segments. For a sequence to be retained, at least a six-nucleotide match to both a V gene segment and a J gene segment was required. A rearrangement was called productive if the CDR3 had no stop codons and remained in frame with V and J, and every other rearrangement was called non-productive. Following IMGT convention, CDR3 was defined as the stretch from the second conserved V-encoded cysteine to the conserved J-encoded phenylalanine. The earlier analysis of roughly 590 of the donors excluded any sequence lacking an unambiguous match to a single V gene segment. In an earlier analysis of approximately 610 of the donors, V segments were called functional above 56.7% productive rearrangements and were called segregating when the between-donor standard deviation exceeded 5%. A statistical classification framework was built to diagnose cytomegalovirus status from the catalog of TCR beta chain sequences. In a later analysis, TCR nucleotide sequences were compared against IMGT/GENE-DB human TR gene sequences so that V and J genes could be assigned. Using the TCRdist pipeline, a later analysis assigned CDR3 sequences along with most-parsimonious VDJ recombination scenarios. In a later analysis, every TCR beta chain was defined by the combination of its CDR3 amino acid sequence and its V-gene family, and reads without a unique V-gene family were dropped. In a later analysis, around 650 highly shared, low-generation-probability nucleotide sequences were removed to address suspected cross-contamination and a sequencing artifact. A later analysis calculated a clonal expansion index for each public chain from normalized within-repertoire ranks of inferred template counts. In a later analysis, generation probabilities were computed with a VDJ recombination model fitted to out-of-frame rearrangements, and the resulting probabilities were checked against IGoR. In a later analysis, TCR-TCR, TCR-HLA and TCR-CMV co-occurrence was scored with hypergeometric tests, and a repertoire-size bias correction was applied to TCR pairs. In a later analysis, false discovery rates were estimated by permuting HLA or CMV assignments 20 times. In a later analysis, co-occurring TCRs were grouped with DBSCAN, and TCRdist sequence similarity was added when clustering was performed within HLA-allele-positive subsets. Co-occurrence clustering excluded repertoires with fewer than 30,000 or more than 120,000 public chains, plus five with anomalous nucleotide sharing. What TCRdb holds here is the immuneACCESS table cut down to in-frame rearrangements. Part of the clones is not present; checked against another copy, under half of the missing clones reflect an unresolved V gene, and the others are unexplained. That table gives V, J and clone size, and the DNA gave D and trimming. The sample has 120,000 to 150,000 clones on record, 75% to 90% of them singletons. The ten largest clonotypes hold roughly 2.9% of the sample.

The clonotype originates from a woman aged 30 to 39 in good health and CMV-seronegative. The sample consisted of PBMCs. The chain was built from TRBV5-6 and TRBJ2-1, with TRBD1 matching 7 junction bases. The CDR3 region has the sequence CASSLAGQDNEQFF. The DNA sequence is as follows: TGTGCCAGCAGCCTAGCAGGACAGGACAATGAGCAGTTCTTC.